This T cell receptor (beta chain) was captured by sequencing in a study of Ad26.COV2.S vaccination and SARS-CoV-2 variants (dated by TCRdb to the early 2020s). Study-wide context: Vaccine-arm donors came from COV1001, a multicentre, randomized, double-blind, placebo-controlled phase I-IIa trial of Ad26.COV2.S in healthy adults. The TCR-sequenced set comprised about 30 samples: around 20 Ad26.COV2.S vaccine recipients, 5 placebo recipients and 8 SARS-CoV-2 convalescent individuals. TCRbeta repertoire sequencing was used to assess the specificity and breadth of SARS-CoV-2-reactive T cell receptors after Ad26.COV2.S vaccination. Ad26.COV2.S was administered intramuscularly at a dose of 5x10^10 or 1x10^11 viral particles, either as one shot or as two shots given 56 days apart. Trial participants were randomized into five groups of five: low-dose or high-dose Ad26.COV2.S given once or twice, or placebo on both occasions. Throughout the experiments and outcome assessment, investigators stayed blinded to trial group allocation.

Broader findings and caveats from the paper: The study lacked the statistical power to compare responses across vaccine doses or regimens. Comparable non-spike TCR breadth was observed between vaccine and placebo recipients, consistent with only spike being contained in the vaccine. Spike-specific TCR breadth was higher in Ad26.COV2.S recipients than in placebo recipients (P = 0.0014). Substantial breadth of spike-specific CD8+ and CD4+ T cell responses was reported after vaccination. It was noted by the authors that total T cell responses may have been underestimated by the TCR breadth and depth analyses.

The sample's treatment or condition label, decoded: about 20 received Ad26.COV2.S at low or high dose, single or two shots; about 5 received placebo; per-sample allocation not given. For vaccine and placebo recipients, repertoires were sequenced using samples collected on day 63 after the first injection. In Cohort 1b, fewer than 30 adults aged 18-55 years were enrolled at a single site in Boston, USA, between 29 July and 7 August 2020. Ad26.COV2.S was a replication-incompetent adenovirus type 26 vector that expressed a prefusion-stabilized SARS-CoV-2 spike protein derived from the original Wuhan strain. TCRbeta CDR3 regions were sequenced with the immunoSEQ Assay. After extraction, genomic DNA underwent amplification by bias-controlled multiplex PCR, followed by high-throughput sequencing. The paper's processing steps were these. To quantify the absolute abundance of each unique TCRbeta CDR3 region, sequences were collapsed and filtered. T cell fraction was estimated by normalizing TCRbeta template counts to usable DNA, which was measured by amplifying reference genes present in all nucleated cells. Repertoire TCRs were annotated as SARS-CoV-2-specific by exact matching of V gene, CDR3 amino acid sequence and J gene to a known reactive TCR set. The reference SARS-CoV-2 TCR set came from MIRA and was filtered for enrichment in COVID-19-positive ImmuneCODE repertoires, removing public or cross-reactive TCRs. Using the MIRA antigens, annotated TCRs were further analysed by specific ORF or by position within an ORF. Breadth was defined as the number of annotated unique rearrangements divided by the total number of unique productive rearrangements, and depth was defined as the summed frequency of the annotated unique rearrangements. TCR breadth was compared between groups using two-sided Wilcoxon rank-sum tests. TCRdb obtained this table from immuneACCESS and retained in-frame rearrangements with V and J assigned. These tables miss some clones; where compared with another copy, unresolved V genes account for less than half of the shortfall, and the remainder is unexplained. Clone size and the V and J calls come from that table; the DNA yielded D and trimming. The sample table records roughly 400,000 clones; less than 95% of these occur just once. In total, the top ten clones hold roughly 4% of the sample.

As concerns this clone: Its antigen is not yet known. No clone much larger than this one lies a single base away; base qualities are absent.

CDR1 KGHDR and CDR2 SFDVKD are derived from the germline V gene. The CDR3 measures 13 amino acids from cysteine to phenylalanine. Only CDR3 DNA remains: 39 bases, in frame from the first base. V is pared back by 4 bases and J by 2 bases, with 8 bases lying between the germline termini. The chain uses TRBV24-1 and TRBJ2-7; TRBD2 is a possible D gene, resting on 5 matching bases. Sequencing was performed on peripheral blood, taken in a trial of Ad26.COV2.S vaccine versus placebo. This sequence originates from a person aged 18-60 years who received the Ad26.COV2.S COVID-19 vaccine or a placebo. The base sequence is TGTGCCACCAGTGAAACGGGGACCTACGAGCAGTACTTC. Translated, it gives CATSETGTYEQYF.